A single sample is the source of the 21 T cell receptor beta chains below, sequenced in a study of shared clonotypes between healthy human individuals. TCRdb keeps only in-frame clones here, not all; method: immunoSEQ multiplex PCR. The table shows 470,000 or so clones, with 81% occurring only once. The specimen sequenced was PBMCs. The source is a woman between 40 and 55 years old in good health. Some clones in this sample may be carry-over from other donors' samples.

The chain uses TRBV10-3 and TRBJ2-7; 10 bases align to TRBD2. CDR1 is ENHRY and CDR2 is SYGVKD in the germline V gene. V lost 4 bases and J lost 3; bases outside the gene matches: 6. This CDR3 comprises 15 residues. The CDR3 loop reads CAISGWTSGNYEQYF. CDR3 DNA sequence: TGTGCCATCAGTGGGTGGACTAGCGGTAACTACGAGCAGTACTTC.

The V call is TRBV15, the J call TRBJ2-7, with D perhaps matching TRBD1 or TRBD2 (6 bases each). There are 14 residues in the CDR3. Trimming cost V 4 bases and J 3 bases, with 13 bases left between them. Germline V gene lookup returns CDR1 LNHNV and CDR2 YYDKDF (reference sequence). CDR3 sequence (DNA): TGTGCCACCAGCACAGAGGGGGGTCTCTACGAGCAGTACTTC. It yields the protein CATSTEGGLYEQYF. Full variable domain (missing parts from reference TRBV15 and TRBJ2-7): DAMVIQNPRYQVTQFGKPVTLSCSQTLNHNVMYWYQQKSSQAPKLLFHYYDKDFNNEADTPDNFQSRRPNTSFCFLDIRSPGLGDTAMYLCATSTEGGLYEQYFGPGTRLTVT.

V is TRBV28 and J is TRBJ1-1; 11 bases agree with TRBD1. Germline CDR1 reads MDHEN; CDR2 reads SYDVKM. The CDR3 is 14 residues long. V lost 6 bases, J lost 3 bases, and 3 bases stayed unmatched. CDR3 region: CASRSDRGHTEAFF. CDR3 DNA sequence: TGTGCCAGCAGATCGGACAGGGGGCACACTGAAGCTTTCTTT.

Of note for this clone: A read error likely explains this, since a far larger clone differs by one base. Without the conserved terminal phenylalanine or tryptophan, this CDR3 likely stems from a read error. The chain couples TRBV10-2 to TRBJ2-7; possibly TRBD2 for D (6 bases). CDR3 length: 12 residues. Germline lookup yields CDR1 WSHSY and CDR2 SAAADI. V lost 8 bases to trimming and J lost 0 bases, with 8 bases between them. CDR3 amino acids: CASHGSSYEQYL. In nucleotides, the CDR3 is TGCGCCAGCCACGGGAGCTCCTACGAGCAGTACTTA.

V gene TRBV4-1 combines with J gene TRBJ2-7, with D maybe TRBD2 (6 bases). Germline CDR1 MGHRA, CDR2 YSYEKL. V lost 4 bases and J 5 bases, leaving 18 bases between the germline ends. The CDR3 has 15 amino acids. The CDR3 bases are TGCGCCAGCAGCCTATCGGGGACTTCTGGGGACGAGCAGTACTTC. This gives the protein CASSLSGTSGDEQYF.

This clone was seen repeatedly, ten times or more. In the same sample, other DNA sequences code for this CDR3. This chain uses TRBV18 with TRBJ1-5; D is undetermined. From germline, CDR1 is KGHSH and CDR2 LQKENI. This CDR3 is 16 amino acids long. V lost 2 bases to trimming and J lost 0 bases, with 11 bases between them. The CDR3 protein is CASSPNEAYSNQPQHF. DNA of the CDR3: TGTGCCAGCTCACCAAACGAAGCATATAGCAATCAGCCCCAGCATTTT.

The rearrangement links TRBV5-1 to TRBJ1-3, with D uncertain. The CDR3 totals 16 residues. Trimming removed 0 bases at V and 4 bases at J, with 14 bases between. Germline V gene data show CDR1 as SGHRS and CDR2 as YFSETQ. The CDR3 DNA sequence: TGCGCCAGCAGCTTGGCCGCATTCCGAGGAGGAAACACCATATATTTT. Translation gives CASSLAAFRGGNTIYF.

V is TRBV28 and J is TRBJ2-5, with D perhaps TRBD2 (6 bases). The CDR3 has 18 residues. Between the trimmed V and J ends, which lost 6 bases and 4 bases, there was a span of 27 bases. In germline, CDR1 is MDHEN, CDR2 SYDVKM. For the CDR3, the DNA is TGTGCCAGCAGAGACCTCGCGGGACCTCGTCGTTCGGCAGAGACCCAGTACTTC. Its translation is CASRDLAGPRRSAETQYF.

V is TRBV10-3 and J is TRBJ1-2; D gene ambiguous. Germline V gene data show CDR1 as ENHRY and CDR2 as SYGVKD. CDR3 length equals 12 residues. Between the trimmed V and J ends, which lost 7 bases and 0 bases, there was a span of 6 bases. The CDR3 loop reads CAIKDTNYGYTF. CDR3 nucleotide sequence: TGTGCCATCAAAGACACTAACTATGGCTACACCTTC.

J is TRBJ2-7 and V is TRBV28; D gene ambiguous. Germline-derived CDR1 and CDR2 are MDHEN and SYDVKM. V was trimmed by 3 bases and J by 0 bases, leaving 12 bases between them. This CDR3 comprises 15 residues. The CDR3 here is CASSFPDSNSYEQYF. In nucleotides, the CDR3 is TGTGCCAGCAGTTTTCCTGACTCGAACTCCTACGAGCAGTACTTC. The full variable domain, with the rest looked up from reference TRBV28 and TRBJ2-7, is DVKVTQSSRYLVKRTGEKVFLECVQDMDHENMFWYRQDPGLGLRLIYFSYDVKMKEKGDIPEGYSVSREKKERFSLILESASTNQTSMYLCASSFPDSNSYEQYFGPGTRLTVT.

V gene TRBV4-1 combines with J gene TRBJ1-4; 7 positions agree with TRBD1. CDR1 and CDR2 from the germline V gene are MGHRA and YSYEKL. The CDR3 spans 14 residues. Unmatched junction bases numbered 4, after V lost 4 bases and J lost 5 bases. Here the CDR3 reads CASSRDRDNEKLFF. CDR3 DNA sequence: TGCGCCAGCAGCCGCGACAGGGACAATGAAAAACTGTTTTTT.

J is TRBJ2-1 and V is TRBV2, with D tentatively TRBD1 (6 bases). Looked up from germline, CDR1 is SNHLY and CDR2 is FYNNEI. The CDR3 spans 13 residues. Trimming removed 4 bases at V and 10 bases at J, with 14 bases between. The CDR3 sequence is CASSGGRVWEQFF. The CDR3 DNA follows: TGTGCCAGCAGTGGGGGGCGGGTGTGGGAGCAGTTCTTC.

This chain joins TRBV19 and TRBJ2-2; D possibly matches TRBD1 or TRBD2 (6 bases each). Trimming pared 9 bases from V and 5 bases from J, leaving 22 bases between. The CDR3 spans 16 residues. Looked up from germline, CDR1 is LNHDA and CDR2 is SQIVND (reference sequence). CDR3 nucleotides: TGTGCCAGCCATCGGGGGACACCTCCCTGGACCGGGGAGCTGTTTTTT. Translating gives CASHRGTPPWTGELFF.

About this clone: With a far larger clone one base away, a read error is the likely cause. Other DNA sequences in the same sample also yield this CDR3. The genes are TRBV18 and TRBJ2-5; 8 nucleotides line up with TRBD2. Unmatched junction bases numbered 7, after V lost 0 bases and J lost 7 bases. Germline CDR1 KGHSH, CDR2 LQKENI. The CDR3 extends over 15 amino acids. The CDR3 reads CASSPPTSGRGTQYF. CDR3 DNA: TGTGCCAGCTCACCACCCACTAGCGGCAGAGGGACCCAGTACTTC.

The chain links TRBV4-1 to TRBJ1-5; D call uncertain. Trimming took off 5 bases at V and 6 bases at J, with 14 bases between the two ends. The CDR3 loop spans 14 amino acids. Germline CDR1 is MGHRA and CDR2 is YSYEKL. The CDR3 region is CASSSPLRGQPQHF. The CDR3 nucleotides read TGCGCCAGCAGCTCACCACTGAGAGGTCAGCCCCAGCATTTT.

The chain uses TRBV10-3 and TRBJ2-7; D is unclear. Germline CDR1 reads ENHRY; CDR2 reads SYGVKD. This CDR3 is built from 16 residues. V was cut by 0 bases and J by 5 bases, with 17 bases left in between. The CDR3 coding sequence is TGTGCCATCAGTGAGTCGGGCCAAGGGATCCTCCACGAGCAGTACTTC. Its protein is CAISESGQGILHEQYF.

This chain connects TRBV28 to TRBJ2-2; TRBD2 might be the D (5 bases). CDR1 MDHEN and CDR2 SYDVKM come from the germline V gene. There are 12 residues in the CDR3. V lost 7 bases, J lost 5 bases, and 8 bases lay in between. In nucleotides, the CDR3 is TGTGCCAGCAATGGAGGTACCGGGGAGCTGTTTTTT. Translation gives CASNGGTGELFF.

This clone is labeled as medium-sized. Different DNA sequences within this sample yield the same CDR3. The chain recombines TRBV10-2 with TRBJ1-4, with D possibly being TRBD1 (6 bases). CDR1 and CDR2 from the germline V gene are WSHSY and SAAADI. The CDR3 sequence is 15 residues long. Trimming stripped 6 bases from V and 0 bases from J, with 11 bases between. DNA of the CDR3: TGCGCCAGCAGGGGAACAGGGACAACTAATGAAAAACTGTTTTTT. This sequence encodes CASRGTGTTNEKLFF.

In regard to this clone: With a far larger clone one base away, a read error is the likely cause. This chain joins TRBV4-1 and TRBJ2-5; D is perhaps TRBD2 (5 bases). The better agreement between TRBJ2-7 and the DNA end casts doubt on the J call. Germline loops: CDR1 MGHRA, CDR2 YSYEKL. The CDR3 contains 16 residues. The CDR3 loop reads CASSQGRGVGPYEQYF. In DNA, the CDR3 is TGCGCCAGCAGCCAAGGTCGGGGAGTCGGGCCCTACGAGCAGTACTTC.

The rearrangement joins TRBV10-3 to TRBJ1-5, with D possibly TRBD1 on 6 matching bases. The CDR3 contains 14 residues. From germline, CDR1 is ENHRY and CDR2 SYGVKD. Trimming shortened V by 2 bases and J by 7 bases, and 12 bases separated the two germline ends. CDR3 DNA sequence: TGTGCCATCAGTGAGCAGGGGATGGGGCAGCCCCAGCATTTT. It yields the protein CAISEQGMGQPQHF.

The chain has TRBV5-4 and TRBJ2-6, with 9 positions matching TRBD1. Germline values: CDR1 SGHNT, CDR2 YYREEE (reference sequence). Trimming at V came to 4 bases and at J to 4 bases, leaving 6 bases not matched to a gene. This CDR3 spans 16 amino acids. The CDR3 sequence: CASSDDRGKGANVLTF. Here the CDR3 DNA reads TGTGCCAGCAGCGATGACAGGGGGAAAGGGGCCAACGTCCTGACTTTC.